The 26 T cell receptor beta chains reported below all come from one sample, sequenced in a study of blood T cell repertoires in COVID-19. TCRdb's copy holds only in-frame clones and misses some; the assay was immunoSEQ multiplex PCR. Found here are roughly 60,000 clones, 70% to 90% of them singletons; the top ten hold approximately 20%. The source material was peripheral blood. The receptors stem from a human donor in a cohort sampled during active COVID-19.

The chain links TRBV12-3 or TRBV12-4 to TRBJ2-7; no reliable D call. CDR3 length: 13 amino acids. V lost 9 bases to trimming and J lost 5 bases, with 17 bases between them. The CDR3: CASKTARINEQYF. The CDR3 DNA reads TGTGCCAGTAAGACCGCTAGAATCAACGAGCAGTACTTC.

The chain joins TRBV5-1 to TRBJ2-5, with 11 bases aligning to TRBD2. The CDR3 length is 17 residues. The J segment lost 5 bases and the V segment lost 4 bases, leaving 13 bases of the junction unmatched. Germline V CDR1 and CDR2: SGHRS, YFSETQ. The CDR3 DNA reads TGCGCCAGCAGCCTAGCTAGCGGGGGGCCTTTAGGCGAGACCCAGTACTTC. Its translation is CASSLASGGPLGETQYF.

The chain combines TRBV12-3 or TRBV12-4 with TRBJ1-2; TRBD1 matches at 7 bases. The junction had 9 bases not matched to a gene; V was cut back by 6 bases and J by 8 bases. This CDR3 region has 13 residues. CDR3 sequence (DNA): TGTGCCAGCAGCGTACAGGGGACGGGGGGCTACACCTTC. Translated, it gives CASSVQGTGGYTF.

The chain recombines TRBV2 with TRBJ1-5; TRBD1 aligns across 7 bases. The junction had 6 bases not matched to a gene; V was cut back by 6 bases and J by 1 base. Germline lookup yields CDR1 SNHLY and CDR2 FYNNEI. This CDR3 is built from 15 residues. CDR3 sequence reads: CASSRDRISNQPQHF. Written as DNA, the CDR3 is TGTGCCAGCAGCCGGGACAGAATAAGCAATCAGCCCCAGCATTTT.

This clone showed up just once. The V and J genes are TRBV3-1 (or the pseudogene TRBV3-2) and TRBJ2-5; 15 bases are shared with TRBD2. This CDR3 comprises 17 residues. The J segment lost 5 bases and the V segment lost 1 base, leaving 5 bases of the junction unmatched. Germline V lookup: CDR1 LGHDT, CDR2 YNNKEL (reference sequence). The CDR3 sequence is CASSQGGLAGGLETQYF. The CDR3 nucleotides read TGTGCCAGCAGCCAAGGCGGACTAGCGGGGGGGCTCGAGACCCAGTACTTC.

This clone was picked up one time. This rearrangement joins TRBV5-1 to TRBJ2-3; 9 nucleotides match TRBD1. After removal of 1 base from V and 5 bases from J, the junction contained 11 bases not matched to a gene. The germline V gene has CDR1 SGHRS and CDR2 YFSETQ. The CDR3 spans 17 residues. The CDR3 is CASSLFSGQGWGDTQYF. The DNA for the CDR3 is TGCGCCAGCAGCTTGTTTTCGGGACAGGGCTGGGGAGATACGCAGTATTTT.

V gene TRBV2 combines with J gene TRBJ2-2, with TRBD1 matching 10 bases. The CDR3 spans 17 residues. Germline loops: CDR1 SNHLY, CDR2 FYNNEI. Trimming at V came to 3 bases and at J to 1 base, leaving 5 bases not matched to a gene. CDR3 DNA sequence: TGTGCCAGCAGTGAGGGAGGACAGGGGGTGAACACCGGGGAGCTGTTTTTT. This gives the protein CASSEGGQGVNTGELFF. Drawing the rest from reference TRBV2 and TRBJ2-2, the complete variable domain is EPEVTQTPSHQVTQMGQEVILRCVPISNHLYFYWYRQILGQKVEFLVSFYNNEISEKSEIFDDQFSVERPDGSNFTLKIRSTKLEDSAMYFCASSEGGQGVNTGELFFGEGSRLTVL.

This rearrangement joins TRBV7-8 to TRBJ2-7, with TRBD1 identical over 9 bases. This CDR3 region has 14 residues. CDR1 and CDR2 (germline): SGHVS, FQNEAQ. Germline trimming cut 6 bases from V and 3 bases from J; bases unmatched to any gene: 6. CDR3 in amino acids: CASRTGTGNYEQYF. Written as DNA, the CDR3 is TGTGCCAGCAGGACCGGGACAGGGAACTACGAGCAGTACTTC.

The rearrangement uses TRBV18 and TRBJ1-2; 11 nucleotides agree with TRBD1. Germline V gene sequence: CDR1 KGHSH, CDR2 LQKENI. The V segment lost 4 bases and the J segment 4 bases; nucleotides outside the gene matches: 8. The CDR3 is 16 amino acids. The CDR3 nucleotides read TGTGCCAGCTCACAAGAACCCGGGACAGGGGGCTATGGCTACACCTTC. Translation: CASSQEPGTGGYGYTF.

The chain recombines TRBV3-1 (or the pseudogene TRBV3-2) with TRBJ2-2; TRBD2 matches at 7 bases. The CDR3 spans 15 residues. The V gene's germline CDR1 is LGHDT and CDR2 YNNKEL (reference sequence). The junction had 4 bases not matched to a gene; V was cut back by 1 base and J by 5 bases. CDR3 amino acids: CASSQGLARTGELFF. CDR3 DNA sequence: TGTGCCAGCAGCCAAGGACTAGCTAGGACCGGGGAGCTGTTTTTT.

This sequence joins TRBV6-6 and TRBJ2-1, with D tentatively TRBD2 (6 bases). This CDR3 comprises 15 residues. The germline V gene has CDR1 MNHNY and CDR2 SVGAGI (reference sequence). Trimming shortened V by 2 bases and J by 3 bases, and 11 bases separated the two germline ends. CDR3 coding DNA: TGTGCCAGCAGTTACGGGCGGGACGGCTACAATGAGCAGTTCTTC. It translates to CASSYGRDGYNEQFF.

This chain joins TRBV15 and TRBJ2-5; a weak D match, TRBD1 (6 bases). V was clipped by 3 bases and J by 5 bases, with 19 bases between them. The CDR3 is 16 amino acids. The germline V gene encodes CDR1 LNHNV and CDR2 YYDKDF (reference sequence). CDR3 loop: CATSRGEQGSRETQYF. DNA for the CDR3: TGTGCCACCAGCAGGGGCGAACAGGGATCGCGGGAGACCCAGTACTTC. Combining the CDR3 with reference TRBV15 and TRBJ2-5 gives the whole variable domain DAMVIQNPRYQVTQFGKPVTLSCSQTLNHNVMYWYQQKSSQAPKLLFHYYDKDFNNEADTPDNFQSRRPNTSFCFLDIRSPGLGDTAMYLCATSRGEQGSRETQYFGPGTRLLVL.

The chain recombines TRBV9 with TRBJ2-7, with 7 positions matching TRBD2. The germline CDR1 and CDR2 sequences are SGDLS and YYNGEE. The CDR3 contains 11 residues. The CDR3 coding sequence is TGTGCCAGCAGCGCTTCGACTAGGGAGGGAGTC. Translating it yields CASSASTREGV.

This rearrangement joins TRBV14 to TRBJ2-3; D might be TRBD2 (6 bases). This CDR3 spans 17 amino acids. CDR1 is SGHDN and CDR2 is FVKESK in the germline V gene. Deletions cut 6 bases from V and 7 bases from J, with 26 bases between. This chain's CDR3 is CASRPLSWRGFSHTQYF. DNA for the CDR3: TGTGCCAGCAGACCTCTCTCGTGGAGGGGATTTTCACATACGCAGTATTTT.

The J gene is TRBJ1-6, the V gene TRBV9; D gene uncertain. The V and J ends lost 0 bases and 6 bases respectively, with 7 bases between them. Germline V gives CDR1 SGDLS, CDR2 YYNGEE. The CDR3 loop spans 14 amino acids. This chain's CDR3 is CASSVVQSNSPLHF. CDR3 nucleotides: TGTGCCAGCAGCGTAGTACAGAGTAATTCACCCCTCCACTTT.

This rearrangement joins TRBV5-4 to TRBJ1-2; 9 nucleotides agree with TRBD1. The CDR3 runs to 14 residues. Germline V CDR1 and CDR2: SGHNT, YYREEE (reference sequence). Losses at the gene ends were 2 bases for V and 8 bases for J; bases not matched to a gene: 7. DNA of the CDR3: TGTGCCAGCAGCTTCGGGACAGGGTGGGGCGGCTACACCTTC. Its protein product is CASSFGTGWGGYTF.

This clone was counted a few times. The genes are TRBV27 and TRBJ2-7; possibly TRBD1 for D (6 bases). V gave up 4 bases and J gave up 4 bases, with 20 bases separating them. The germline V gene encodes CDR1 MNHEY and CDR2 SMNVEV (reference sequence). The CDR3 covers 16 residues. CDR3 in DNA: TGTGCCAGCAGTTCTCGATCGGACAGCAAAATATACGAGCAGTACTTC. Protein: CASSSRSDSKIYEQYF.

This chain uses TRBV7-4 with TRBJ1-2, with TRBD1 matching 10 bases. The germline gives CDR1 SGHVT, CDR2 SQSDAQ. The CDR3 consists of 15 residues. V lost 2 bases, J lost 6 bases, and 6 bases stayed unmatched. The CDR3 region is CASSLKPGQGHGYTF. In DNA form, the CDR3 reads TGTGCCAGCAGCTTAAAACCGGGACAGGGGCATGGCTACACCTTC. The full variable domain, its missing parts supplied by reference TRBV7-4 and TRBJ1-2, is GAGVSQSPRYKVAKRGRDVALRCDSISGHVTLYWYRQTLGQGSEVLTYSQSDAQRDKSGRPSGRFSAERPERSVSTLKIQRTEQGDSAVYLCASSLKPGQGHGYTFGSGTRLTVV.

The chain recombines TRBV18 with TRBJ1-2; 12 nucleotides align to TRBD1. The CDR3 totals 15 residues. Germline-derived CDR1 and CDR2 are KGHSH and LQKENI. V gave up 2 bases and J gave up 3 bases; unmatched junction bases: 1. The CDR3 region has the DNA TGTGCCAGCTCACCAGGGACAGGGGGCTACTATGGCTACACCTTC. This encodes CASSPGTGGYYGYTF.

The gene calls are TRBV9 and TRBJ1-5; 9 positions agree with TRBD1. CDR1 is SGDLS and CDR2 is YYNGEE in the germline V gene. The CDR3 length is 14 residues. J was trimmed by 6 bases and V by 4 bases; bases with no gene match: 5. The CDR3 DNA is TGTGCCAGCAGCTTTACAGGGGGCAGTCAGCCCCAGCATTTT. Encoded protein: CASSFTGGSQPQHF.

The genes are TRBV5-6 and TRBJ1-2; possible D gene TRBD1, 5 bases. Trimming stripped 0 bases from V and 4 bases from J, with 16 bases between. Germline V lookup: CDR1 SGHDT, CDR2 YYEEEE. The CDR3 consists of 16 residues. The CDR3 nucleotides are TGTGCCAGCAGCTTGGTATCGGTGGACACCGGCTATGGCTACACCTTC. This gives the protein CASSLVSVDTGYGYTF.

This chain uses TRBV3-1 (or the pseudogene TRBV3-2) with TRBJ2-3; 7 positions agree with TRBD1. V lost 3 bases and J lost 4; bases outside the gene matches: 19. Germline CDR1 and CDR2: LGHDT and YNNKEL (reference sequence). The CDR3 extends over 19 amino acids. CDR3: CASSQGQKRPGMKPDTQYF. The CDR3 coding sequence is TGTGCCAGCAGCCAGGGACAGAAACGACCGGGGATGAAACCAGATACGCAGTATTTT.

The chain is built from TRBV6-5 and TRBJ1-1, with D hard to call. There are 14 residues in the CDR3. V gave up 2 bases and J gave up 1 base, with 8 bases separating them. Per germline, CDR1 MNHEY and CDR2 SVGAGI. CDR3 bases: TGTGCCAGCAGTTACACTTACTCGAACACTGAAGCTTTCTTT. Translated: CASSYTYSNTEAFF.

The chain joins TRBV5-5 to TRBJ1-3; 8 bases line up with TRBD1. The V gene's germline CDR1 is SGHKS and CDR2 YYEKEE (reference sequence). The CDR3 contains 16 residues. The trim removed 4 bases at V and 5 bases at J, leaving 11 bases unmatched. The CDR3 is CASSPLGQGVRNTIYF. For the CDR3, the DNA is TGTGCCAGCAGCCCCCTCGGACAGGGTGTGAGAAACACCATATATTTT.

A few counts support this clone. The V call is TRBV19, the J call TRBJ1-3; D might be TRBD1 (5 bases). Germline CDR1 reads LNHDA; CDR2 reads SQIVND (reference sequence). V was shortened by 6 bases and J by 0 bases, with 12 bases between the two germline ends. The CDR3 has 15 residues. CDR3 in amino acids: CASRQGVNSGNTIYF. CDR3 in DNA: TGTGCCAGTAGGCAAGGGGTCAACTCTGGAAACACCATATATTTT.

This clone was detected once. The CDR3 spells CASSQEWTTGNTIYF. The CDR3 region has the DNA TGCGCCAGCAGCCAAGAATGGACTACTGGAAACACCATATATTTT. The rearrangement uses TRBV4-3 and TRBJ1-3, with D uncertain. The CDR3 consists of 15 residues. Trimming pared 0 bases from V and 2 bases from J, leaving 8 bases between. Germline V lookup: CDR1 LGHNA, CDR2 YSLEER.